This T cell receptor (beta chain) came from a study of molecular identifiers for immune sequencing clone quantification. This clonotype was seen many times. TCRdb analysed the PCR reads with MiXCR anew, one entry per CDR3 protein. The sample has roughly 320,000 distinct CDR3 sequences, roughly 23% seen once. V was trimmed by 1 base and J by 8 bases, leaving 11 bases between them. The CDR3 is made up of 13 amino acids. CDR1 SQVTM and CDR2 ANQGSEA come from the germline V gene. The specimen sequenced was naive CD8+ T cells from blood, with Jurkat cell RNA spiked in. Specified subset: FACS-sorted CD8+CD4-CCR7+CD45RA+ naive T cells. This TCR was sampled from a human donor in good health. Some libraries in this study had Jurkat cell RNA spiked in. The rearrangement uses TRBV29-1 and TRBJ1-4, with D hard to call. The CDR3 is CSVEAPFAEKLFF. Written as DNA, the CDR3 is TGCAGCGTTGAAGCGCCGTTCGCCGAAAAACTGTTTTTT.